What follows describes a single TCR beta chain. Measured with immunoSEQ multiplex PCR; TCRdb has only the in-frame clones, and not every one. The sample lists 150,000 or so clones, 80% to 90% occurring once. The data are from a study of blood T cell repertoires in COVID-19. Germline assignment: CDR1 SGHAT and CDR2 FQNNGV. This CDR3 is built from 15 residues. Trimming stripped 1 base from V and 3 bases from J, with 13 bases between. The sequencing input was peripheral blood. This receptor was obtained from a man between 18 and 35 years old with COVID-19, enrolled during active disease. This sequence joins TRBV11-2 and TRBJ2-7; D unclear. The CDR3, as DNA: TGTGCCAGCAGCTTAGGAGTTGGTGCAGGCTACGAGCAGTACTTC. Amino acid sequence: CASSLGVGAGYEQYF.